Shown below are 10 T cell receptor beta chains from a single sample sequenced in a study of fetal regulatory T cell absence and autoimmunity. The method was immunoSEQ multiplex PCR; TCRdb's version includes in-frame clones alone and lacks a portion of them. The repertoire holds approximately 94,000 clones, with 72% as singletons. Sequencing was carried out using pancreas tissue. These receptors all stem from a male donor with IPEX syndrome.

The CDR3 sequence is CASSETSDSEAFF. CDR3 bases: TGTGCCAGCAGTGAAACGAGCGATTCGGAAGCTTTCTTT. The chain is built from TRBV6-1 and TRBJ1-1, with no clear D. Trimming cost V 2 bases and J 8 bases, with 12 bases left between them. CDR1 is MNHNS, CDR2 SASEGT, per germline. The length of the CDR3 is 13 residues.

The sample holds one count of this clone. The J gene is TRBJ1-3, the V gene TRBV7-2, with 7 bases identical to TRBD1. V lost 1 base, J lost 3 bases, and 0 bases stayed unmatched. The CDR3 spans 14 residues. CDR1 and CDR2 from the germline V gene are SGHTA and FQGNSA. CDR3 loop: CASSLGTGGNTIYF. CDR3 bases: TGTGCCAGCAGCTTAGGGACAGGTGGAAACACCATATATTTT.

The CDR3 region is CASSELAELSGANVLTF. The CDR3, as DNA: TGTGCCAGCAGTGAATTAGCCGAGTTATCTGGGGCCAACGTCCTGACTTTC. V and J are TRBV25-1 and TRBJ2-6, with unresolved D. From germline, CDR1 is MGHDK and CDR2 SYGVNS. V dropped 1 base and J dropped 1 base, with 11 bases sitting between them. The CDR3 loop spans 17 amino acids.

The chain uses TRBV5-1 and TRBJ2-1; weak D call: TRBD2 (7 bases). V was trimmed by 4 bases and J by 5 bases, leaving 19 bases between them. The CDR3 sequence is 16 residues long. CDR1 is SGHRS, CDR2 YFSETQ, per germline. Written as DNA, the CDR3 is TGCGCCAGCAGCCACCTGGGGGGGGCCCGGGACAATGAGCAGTTCTTC. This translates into CASSHLGGARDNEQFF. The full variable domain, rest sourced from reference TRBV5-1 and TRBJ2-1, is KAGVTQTPRYLIKTRGQQVTLSCSPISGHRSVSWYQQTPGQGLQFLFEYFSETQRNKGNFPGRFSGRQFSNSRSEMNVSTLELGDSALYLCASSHLGGARDNEQFFGPGTRLTVL.

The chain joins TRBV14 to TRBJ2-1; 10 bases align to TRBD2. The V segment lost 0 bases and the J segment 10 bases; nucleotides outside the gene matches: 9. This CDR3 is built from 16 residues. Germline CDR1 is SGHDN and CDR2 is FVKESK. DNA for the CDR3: TGTGCCAGCAGCCAAGATCGCCTAGCGGGAGTGAGGGAGCAGTTCTTC. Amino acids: CASSQDRLAGVREQFF.

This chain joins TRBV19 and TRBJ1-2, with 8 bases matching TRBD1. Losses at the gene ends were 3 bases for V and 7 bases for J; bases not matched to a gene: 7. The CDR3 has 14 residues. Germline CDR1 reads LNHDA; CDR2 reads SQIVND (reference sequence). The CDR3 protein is CASSIRTGHIGYTF. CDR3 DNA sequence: TGTGCCAGTAGTATCAGGACAGGGCATATTGGCTACACCTTC.

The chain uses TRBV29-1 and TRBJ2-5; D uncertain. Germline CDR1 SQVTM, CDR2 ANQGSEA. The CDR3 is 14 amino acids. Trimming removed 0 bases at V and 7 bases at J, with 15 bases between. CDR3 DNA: TGCAGCGTTGAAGAACGGAAGGATTTAGGGACCCAGTACTTC. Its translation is CSVEERKDLGTQYF. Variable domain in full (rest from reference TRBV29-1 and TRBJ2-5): SAVISQKPSRDICQRGTSLTIQCQVDSQVTMMFWYRQQPGQSLTLIATANQGSEATYESGFVIDKFPISRPNLTFSTLTVSNMSPEDSSIYLCSVEERKDLGTQYFGPGTRLLVL.

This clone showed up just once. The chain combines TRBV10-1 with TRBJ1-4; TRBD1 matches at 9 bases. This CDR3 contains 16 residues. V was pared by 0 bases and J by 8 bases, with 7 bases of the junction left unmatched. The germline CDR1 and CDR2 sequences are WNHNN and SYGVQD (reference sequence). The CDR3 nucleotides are TGCGCCAGCAGTGAGTCGACCGGGACAGGGAGAGAAAAACTGTTTTTT. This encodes CASSESTGTGREKLFF.

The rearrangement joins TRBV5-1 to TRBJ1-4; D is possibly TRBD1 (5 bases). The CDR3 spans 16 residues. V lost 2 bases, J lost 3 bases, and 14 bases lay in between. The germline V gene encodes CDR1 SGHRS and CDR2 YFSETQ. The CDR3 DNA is TGCGCCAGCAGCTTCGGCCGCGCGGGACCTAATGAAAAACTGTTTTTT. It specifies CASSFGRAGPNEKLFF. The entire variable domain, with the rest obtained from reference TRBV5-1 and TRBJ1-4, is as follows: KAGVTQTPRYLIKTRGQQVTLSCSPISGHRSVSWYQQTPGQGLQFLFEYFSETQRNKGNFPGRFSGRQFSNSRSEMNVSTLELGDSALYLCASSFGRAGPNEKLFFGSGTQLSVL.

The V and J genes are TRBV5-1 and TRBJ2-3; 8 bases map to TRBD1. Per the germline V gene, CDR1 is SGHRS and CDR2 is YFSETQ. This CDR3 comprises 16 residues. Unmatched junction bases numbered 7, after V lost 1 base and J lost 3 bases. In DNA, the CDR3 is TGCGCCAGCAGCTTGCCCGGGACAGGACGGACAGATACGCAGTATTTT. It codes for CASSLPGTGRTDTQYF. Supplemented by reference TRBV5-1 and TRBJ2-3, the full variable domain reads KAGVTQTPRYLIKTRGQQVTLSCSPISGHRSVSWYQQTPGQGLQFLFEYFSETQRNKGNFPGRFSGRQFSNSRSEMNVSTLELGDSALYLCASSLPGTGRTDTQYFGPGTRLTVL.